This TCR beta chain derives from a study of T-cell memory formation after mild COVID-19. Each CDR3 protein is one row after TCRdb ran MiXCR on the 5' RACE reads. The data show more than 150,000 distinct CDR3 sequences, with 15% to 20% seen just once and more than 3% held by the top ten. Germline-derived CDR1 and CDR2 are SGHRS and YFSETQ. V was trimmed by 0 bases and J by 1 base, leaving 8 bases between them. The CDR3 is made up of 14 amino acids. Sequences were obtained from PBMCs or a T cell subset sorted from them (not recorded which). This clonotype was sampled from a man aged 18 to 29 who had mild COVID-19 (a few samples of this study predate the infection). Cell type and time point are not known. V and J are TRBV5-1 and TRBJ2-7; D is undetermined. CDR3 amino acids: CASSLDFGSYEQYF. The CDR3 DNA follows: TGCGCCAGCAGCTTGGATTTCGGTTCCTACGAGCAGTACTTC.